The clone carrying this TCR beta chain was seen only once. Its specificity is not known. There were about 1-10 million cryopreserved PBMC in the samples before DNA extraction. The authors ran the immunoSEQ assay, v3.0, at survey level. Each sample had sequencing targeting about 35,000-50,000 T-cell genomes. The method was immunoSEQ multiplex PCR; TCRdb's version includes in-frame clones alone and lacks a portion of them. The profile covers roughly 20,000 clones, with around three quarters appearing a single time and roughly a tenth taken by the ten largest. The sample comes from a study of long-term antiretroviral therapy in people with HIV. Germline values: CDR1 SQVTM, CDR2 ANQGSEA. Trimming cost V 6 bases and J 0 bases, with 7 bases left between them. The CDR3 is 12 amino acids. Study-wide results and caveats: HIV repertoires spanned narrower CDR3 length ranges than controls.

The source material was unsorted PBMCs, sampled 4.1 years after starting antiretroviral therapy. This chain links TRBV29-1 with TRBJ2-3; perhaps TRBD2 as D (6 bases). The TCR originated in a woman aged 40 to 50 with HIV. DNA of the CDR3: TGCAGCGTCGGGACTAGCACAGATACGCAGTATTTT. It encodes CSVGTSTDTQYF.